Shown below are 21 T cell receptor beta chains from a single sample sequenced in a study of glioma-infiltrating T cells after dendritic cell vaccination. The data were produced by immunoSEQ multiplex PCR, yet TCRdb's version contains in-frame clones alone and is incomplete. The sample holds 55,000 to 75,000 clones, roughly 80% seen once. Specified time point: after dendritic cell vaccination, including at tumor progression/relapse. The sequencing here drew on blood, taken after dendritic cell vaccination. The receptors were sampled from a human donor with glioblastoma.

This sequence joins TRBV30 and TRBJ1-2; 9 positions agree with TRBD1. Per germline, CDR1 GTSNPN and CDR2 SVGIG (reference sequence). CDR3 size: 13 residues. Trimming removed 2 bases from V and 8 bases from J; junction bases left unmatched: 6. The CDR3 nucleotides are TGTGCCTGGAGTCTGCAGGACAGGGGCGGCTACACCTTC. Translating it yields CAWSLQDRGGYTF. The full variable domain, its missing parts supplied by reference TRBV30 and TRBJ1-2, is SQTIHQWPATLVQPVGSPLSLECTVEGTSNPNLYWYRQAAGRGLQLLFYSVGIGQISSEVPQNLSASRPQDRQFILSSKKLLLSDSGFYLCAWSLQDRGGYTFGSGTRLTVV.

The chain carries TRBV19 and TRBJ2-7; 7 bases line up with TRBD2. The CDR3 extends over 15 amino acids. The germline V gene encodes CDR1 LNHDA and CDR2 SQIVND (reference sequence). The junction had 9 bases not matched to a gene; V was cut back by 4 bases and J by 3 bases. This CDR3 is CASSTLGEGRYEQYF. The CDR3 nucleotides read TGTGCCAGTAGTACCCTGGGGGAGGGACGCTACGAGCAGTACTTC.

This rearrangement joins TRBV30 to TRBJ1-6; D is unresolved. The V gene's germline CDR1 is GTSNPN and CDR2 SVGIG (reference sequence). The CDR3 sequence is 12 residues long. V was pared by 1 base and J by 7 bases, with 5 bases between. The CDR3 DNA follows: TGTGCCTGGAGTGACGGGAATTCACCCCTCCACTTT. It translates to CAWSDGNSPLHF.

In DNA form, the CDR3 reads TGTGCCAGCAGCTCTCTCCGGGACAGGGCCTCACCCCTCCACTTT. This codes for CASSSLRDRASPLHF. The J gene is TRBJ1-6, the V gene TRBV11-2, with TRBD1 identical over 9 bases. The V gene end was trimmed by 4 bases and the J gene end by 10 bases; junction bases not matched to a gene: 8. In germline, CDR1 is SGHAT, CDR2 FQNNGV. This CDR3 is 15 amino acids long.

This clone has just a few counts. This chain joins TRBV7-2 and TRBJ2-3, with TRBD2 as a possible D gene (5 bases). With 4 bases removed from V and 2 bases from J, the gap between germline ends came to 10 bases. This CDR3 has 14 residues. Germline-derived CDR1 and CDR2 are SGHTA and FQGNSA. The CDR3 reads CASSSGGDTDTQYF. Here the CDR3 DNA reads TGTGCCAGCAGCTCCGGAGGAGACACAGATACGCAGTATTTT.

The gene calls are TRBV15 and TRBJ1-4, with D unclear. This CDR3 comprises 15 residues. V dropped 5 bases and J dropped 0 bases, with 10 bases sitting between them. Looked up from germline, CDR1 is LNHNV and CDR2 is YYDKDF (reference sequence). The CDR3 nucleotides are TGTGCCACCAGCTCTGAGGTTGCAACTAATGAAAAACTGTTTTTT. Protein: CATSSEVATNEKLFF.

The chain recombines TRBV2 with TRBJ2-5; 9 positions agree with TRBD2. Germline V lookup: CDR1 SNHLY, CDR2 FYNNEI. Trimming at V came to 2 bases and at J to 5 bases, leaving 6 bases not matched to a gene. The CDR3 totals 15 residues. In nucleotides, the CDR3 is TGTGCCAGCAGTGAAAGGAGCGGGGGGCTGGAGACCCAGTACTTC. Translated, it gives CASSERSGGLETQYF.

The CDR3 sequence: CASNPTRTRWTYEQYF. In DNA, the CDR3 is TGTGCCAGCAACCCTACTCGGACTAGATGGACCTACGAGCAGTACTTC. The chain couples TRBV7-8 to TRBJ2-7, with 7 bases lining up with TRBD2. Unmatched junction bases numbered 14, after V lost 7 bases and J lost 2 bases. Germline-derived CDR1 and CDR2 are SGHVS and FQNEAQ. The CDR3 is 16 residues long.

V gene TRBV18 combines with J gene TRBJ1-6; D remains unclear. This CDR3 has 14 residues. Germline CDR1 is KGHSH and CDR2 is LQKENI. The V gene lost 5 bases and the J gene lost 8 bases, with 13 bases spanning the gap. CDR3 amino acids: CASSTGGSYSPLHF. Here the CDR3 DNA reads TGTGCCAGCTCAACCGGCGGGTCGTATTCACCCCTCCACTTT.

The chain combines TRBV28 with TRBJ1-2; TRBD1 aligns across 10 bases. Germline CDR1 MDHEN, CDR2 SYDVKM. The CDR3 covers 13 residues. J was trimmed by 8 bases and V by 5 bases; bases with no gene match: 5. Written as DNA, the CDR3 is TGTGCCAGCAGTCTAGGACAGGGGGGCGGCTACACCTTC. Encoded protein: CASSLGQGGGYTF.

This chain connects TRBV9 to TRBJ2-3, with D perhaps TRBD2 (5 bases). Germline CDR1 and CDR2: SGDLS and YYNGEE. This CDR3 is built from 16 residues. Deletions cut 0 bases from V and 4 bases from J, with 15 bases between. CDR3 sequence: CASSVAGLLGADTQYF. In DNA, the CDR3 is TGTGCCAGCAGCGTAGCTGGACTGCTCGGCGCAGATACGCAGTATTTT.

The V and J genes are TRBV11-3 and TRBJ2-7, with 14 bases aligning to TRBD2. Trimming took 4 bases from V and 7 from J; bases not matched to a gene: 9. Germline loops: CDR1 SGHNT, CDR2 YENEEA. The CDR3 extends over 16 amino acids. The CDR3 nucleotides are TGTGCCAGCAGCTCCCAGACTAGCGGGGGGGCAGGGGAGCAGTACTTC. Its protein product is CASSSQTSGGAGEQYF. The full variable domain, rest sourced from reference TRBV11-3 and TRBJ2-7, is EAGVVQSPRYKIIEKKQPVAFWCNPISGHNTLYWYLQNLGQGPELLIRYENEEAVDDSQLPKDRFSAERLKGVDSTLKIQPAELGDSAVYLCASSSQTSGGAGEQYFGPGTRLTVT.

The chain is built from TRBV7-2 and TRBJ1-4, with unresolved D. The CDR3 is made up of 13 amino acids. With 0 bases removed from V and 8 bases from J, the gap between germline ends came to 7 bases. The germline CDR1 and CDR2 sequences are SGHTA and FQGNSA. The CDR3 sequence: CASSLAAEEKLFF. DNA of the CDR3: TGTGCCAGCAGCTTAGCGGCTGAAGAAAAACTGTTTTTT. The whole variable domain, filled in from reference TRBV7-2 and TRBJ1-4, reads GAGVSQSPSNKVTEKGKDVELRCDPISGHTALYWYRQSLGQGLEFLIYFQGNSAPDKSGLPSDRFSAERTGGSVSTLTIQRTQQEDSAVYLCASSLAAEEKLFFGSGTQLSVL.

V is TRBV30 and J is TRBJ1-3; no clear D gene. CDR1 is GTSNPN, CDR2 SVGIG, per germline (reference sequence). The CDR3 spans 12 residues. The V end lost 4 bases, the J end lost 5 bases, and 9 bases lay between the germline ends. As DNA, the CDR3 is TGTGCCTGGAATCAGGCCAGAAACACCATATATTTT. It codes for CAWNQARNTIYF.

The chain employs TRBV5-1 and TRBJ2-6; TRBD1 agrees at 7 bases. Trimming removed 4 bases from V and 0 bases from J; junction bases left unmatched: 13. This CDR3 spans 19 amino acids. Per the germline V gene, CDR1 is SGHRS and CDR2 is YFSETQ. CDR3 nucleotides: TGCGCCAGCAGCACCCAACCGGGACAGCTAATCTCTGGGGCCAACGTCCTGACTTTC. Translated: CASSTQPGQLISGANVLTF.

The rearrangement uses TRBV10-3 and TRBJ2-2; D is unresolved. Germline CDR1 and CDR2: ENHRY and SYGVKD. The CDR3 contains 18 residues. V lost 0 bases and J 0 bases, leaving 14 bases between the germline ends. The CDR3 DNA sequence: TGTGCCATCAGTGAGTCTCTCTGGGCATCTTCGAACACCGGGGAGCTGTTTTTT. Residues: CAISESLWASSNTGELFF.

The genes are TRBV6-6 and TRBJ2-7; 7 bases agree with TRBD1. Trimming cost V 7 bases and J 0 bases; bases outside gene matches: 12. This CDR3 contains 16 residues. CDR1 is MNHNY, CDR2 SVGAGI, per germline (reference sequence). The CDR3 nucleotides are TGTGCCAGCAAACACGACGGGACAGACATCTCCTACGAGCAGTACTTC. Its translation: CASKHDGTDISYEQYF.

This chain connects TRBV9 to TRBJ1-1; D remains ambiguous. Germline V CDR1 and CDR2: SGDLS, YYNGEE. CDR3 size: 15 residues. V shed 0 bases and J shed 1 base, with 10 bases lying between them. The CDR3 region has the DNA TGTGCCAGCAGCGTAGAATTGGAGGAGAACACTGAAGCTTTCTTT. It encodes CASSVELEENTEAFF.

This rearrangement joins TRBV21-1 to TRBJ1-5; the table names TRBD1, a call not compared with the DNA. TRBV21-1 has pseudogene status. This CDR3 spans 19 amino acids. CDR3 loop: CASSKATGGLGRGNQPQHF. CDR3 coding DNA: TGTGCCAGCAGCAAAGCGACAGGGGGCCTCGGGAGGGGCAATCAGCCCCAGCATTTT.

This clone has a handful of counts. This chain connects TRBV10-3 to TRBJ2-7, with TRBD1 identical over 9 bases. This CDR3 region has 14 residues. The V segment lost 6 bases and the J segment 1 base; nucleotides outside the gene matches: 4. The germline V gene has CDR1 ENHRY and CDR2 SYGVKD. CDR3 protein: CAIRGQGPSYEQYF. The CDR3 coding sequence is TGTGCCATCAGGGGACAGGGCCCATCCTACGAGCAGTACTTC.

The V gene is TRBV6-1, the J gene TRBJ1-2; D is perhaps TRBD1 (6 bases). Germline V gene lookup returns CDR1 MNHNS and CDR2 SASEGT. Between the trimmed V and J ends, which lost 10 bases and 4 bases, there was a span of 16 bases. This CDR3 spans 13 amino acids. The CDR3 reads CATLQGASYGYTF. The CDR3 region has the DNA TGTGCCACCTTACAGGGAGCTTCCTATGGCTACACCTTC.